This is a list of T cell receptor beta chains from one sample in a study of CD8 T cells in Susac syndrome. TCRdb recomputed calls from the immunoSEQ multiplex PCR reads with MiXCR, one row per CDR3 protein. Of under 200,000 distinct CDR3 sequences listed, around 95% are singletons. Material for sequencing was CD4+ T cells from PBMCs. These receptors were collected from a human donor in good health. CDR3s include the opening cysteine and the closing phenylalanine or tryptophan. Fields, in order: V gene, D gene, clone size, J gene, CDR3 DNA, CDR3 protein. The D gene is left open where the match is weak. Size values are once, few and many counts, or a class for expanded clones, and some rows have none.

>TRBV19|NA|NA|TRBJ2-3
TGTGCCAGTAGTCCCGGACTTCTCACAGATACGCAGTATTTT
CASSPGLLTDTQYF
>TRBV28|TRBD1|once|TRBJ2-5
TGTGCCAGCACCGAAGGAGGGACAGGTCGAAAGACCCAGTACTTC
CASTEGGTGRKTQYF
>TRBV3-1|NA|NA|TRBJ1-3
TGTGCCAGCAGCCAAGATCTTGTCATATCAGGACCTGGAAACACCATATATTTT
CASSQDLVISGPGNTIYF
>TRBV30|NA|NA|TRBJ2-7
TGTGCCTGGAGTCCTCTTGACCCTTACGAGCAGTACTTC
CAWSPLDPYEQYF
>TRBV2|NA|NA|TRBJ2-3
TGTGCCAGCAGTGGGCAGGGTTGGGATACGCAGTATTTT
CASSGQGWDTQYF
>TRBV29-1|TRBD1|NA|TRBJ1-1
TGCAGCTCCTGGACAGGTCCGAACACTGAAGCTTTCTTT
CSSWTGPNTEAFF
>TRBV7-8|NA|once|TRBJ2-3
TGTGCCAGCAGCTTAGCGACTACAAGCACAGATACGCAGTATTTT
CASSLATTSTDTQYF
>TRBV30|NA|once|TRBJ2-7
TGTGCCTGGAGTAAACTCCTCCACGAGCAGTACTTC
CAWSKLLHEQYF
>TRBV20-1|NA|NA|TRBJ2-3
TGCAGTGCCGCTGGGGGGAGCACAGATACGCAGTATTTT
CSAAGGSTDTQYF
>TRBV19|TRBD1|NA|TRBJ2-1
TGTGCCAGTAGTATCGAGGGACAGGGGATGAATGAGCAGTTCTTC
CASSIEGQGMNEQFF
>TRBV7-9|NA|NA|TRBJ2-5
TGTGCCAGCAGCTTAAGGGATACGGCCAGAGGGGAGACCCAGTACTTC
CASSLRDTARGETQYF
>TRBV3-1|NA|NA|TRBJ1-2
TGTGCCAGCAGCCAAGGGACGGCGACCTATGGCTACACCTTC
CASSQGTATYGYTF
>TRBV7-2|NA|NA|TRBJ1-1
TGTGCCAGCAGCTTAGAAGGGGGGCGAGGAACTGAAGCTTTCTTT
CASSLEGGRGTEAFF
>TRBV5-1|TRBD1|NA|TRBJ2-5
TGCGCCAGCAGCTTCCGGACAGGCCTACAAGAGACCCAGTACTTC
CASSFRTGLQETQYF
>TRBV6-2/TRBV6-3|NA|NA|TRBJ1-1
TGTGCCAGCAGCTCCCCCCGGGTAGGTCGAACTTTCTTT
CASSSPRVGRTFF